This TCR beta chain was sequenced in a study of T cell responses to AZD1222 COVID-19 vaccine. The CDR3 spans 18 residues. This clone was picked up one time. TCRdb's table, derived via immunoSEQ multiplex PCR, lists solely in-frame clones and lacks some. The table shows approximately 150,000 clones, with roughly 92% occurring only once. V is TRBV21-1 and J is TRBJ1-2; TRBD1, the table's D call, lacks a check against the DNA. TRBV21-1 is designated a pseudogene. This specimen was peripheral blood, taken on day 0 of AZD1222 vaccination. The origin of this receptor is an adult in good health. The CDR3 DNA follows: TGTGCCAGCAGCAAATTAGGGGACAGGAGGTTTCTTGACTATGGCTACACCTTC. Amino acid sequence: CASSKLGDRRFLDYGYTF.